This is a list of T cell receptor beta chains from one sample in a study of blood T cells in healthy people across ages. TCRdb reanalysed the 5' RACE reads using MiXCR and keeps one entry per CDR3 protein. The table lists 1.2 million to 1.5 million distinct CDR3 sequences, around 59% of them singletons. The sample was blood. Receptors originate from a man aged 18 to 30 in good health. Both conserved end residues are part of each CDR3. The order of the fields is J gene, V gene, CDR3 protein.

j_call: TRBJ1-5
v_call: TRBV20-1
cdr3_aa: CSASRKATDSNQPQHF

j_call: TRBJ1-5
v_call: TRBV20-1
cdr3_aa: CSARDSRADQPQHF

j_call: TRBJ1-1
v_call: TRBV10-2
cdr3_aa: CATVEGHSAFF

j_call: -
v_call: TRBV2
cdr3_aa: CASRDPYTYEQYF

j_call: TRBJ2-7
v_call: TRBV30
cdr3_aa: CAWSVTEGRYEQYF

j_call: TRBJ2-2
v_call: TRBV25-1
cdr3_aa: CASSEVGATGELFF

j_call: TRBJ2-7
v_call: TRBV12-3/TRBV12-4
cdr3_aa: CASSLLGRGSDEQYF

j_call: TRBJ2-3
v_call: TRBV6-1
cdr3_aa: CASSEAPWDLGQGHTDTQYF

j_call: TRBJ1-2
v_call: TRBV9
cdr3_aa: CASSVEQGLGYTF

j_call: TRBJ2-3
v_call: TRBV4-1
cdr3_aa: CASSQRDRGLPLQYF

j_call: TRBJ2-7
v_call: TRBV20-1
cdr3_aa: CSASRGTGPTYEQYF

j_call: TRBJ2-1
v_call: TRBV11-2
cdr3_aa: CASSRTRTGVLNEQFF

j_call: TRBJ1-2
v_call: TRBV6-5
cdr3_aa: CASIPQGSWNYGYTF

j_call: TRBJ2-7
v_call: TRBV7-2
cdr3_aa: CASSSWAFPSYEQYF

j_call: TRBJ1-6
v_call: TRBV20-1
cdr3_aa: CSATRDRGRTYNSPLHF

j_call: TRBJ1-4
v_call: TRBV4-2
cdr3_aa: CASSQGRNEKLFF

j_call: TRBJ2-3
v_call: TRBV7-2
cdr3_aa: CASTRPQGGAADTQYF

j_call: TRBJ1-5
v_call: TRBV12-3/TRBV12-4
cdr3_aa: CASSLTLEADQPQHF

j_call: TRBJ2-7
v_call: TRBV27
cdr3_aa: CASRIAGEGSYEQYF

j_call: TRBJ1-6
v_call: TRBV27
cdr3_aa: CASSLPGNSPLHF

j_call: TRBJ1-4
v_call: TRBV7-6
cdr3_aa: CASSLDHPGKLFF

j_call: TRBJ1-1
v_call: TRBV6-1
cdr3_aa: CASSPDIWNTEAFF

j_call: TRBJ2-4
v_call: TRBV7-2
cdr3_aa: CASSGGDVAKNIQYF

j_call: TRBJ2-3
v_call: TRBV14
cdr3_aa: CASSQLADTDTQYF

j_call: TRBJ1-2
v_call: TRBV30
cdr3_aa: CAGSVWGDGYTF

j_call: TRBJ2-1
v_call: TRBV9
cdr3_aa: CASSPQDRGTFNEQFF

j_call: TRBJ2-2
v_call: TRBV29-1
cdr3_aa: CSVGQTNTGELFF

j_call: -
v_call: TRBV12-3/TRBV12-4
cdr3_aa: CATKASGTGFYEQYF

j_call: TRBJ2-7
v_call: TRBV5-1
cdr3_aa: CASSSGLGEDQYF

j_call: TRBJ2-7
v_call: TRBV7-8
cdr3_aa: CASRLMGRTELGEQYF

j_call: TRBJ2-6
v_call: TRBV20-1
cdr3_aa: CSAGLHSPGANVLTF

j_call: TRBJ1-1
v_call: TRBV5-6
cdr3_aa: CASSLIGAGTEAFF

j_call: TRBJ1-2
v_call: TRBV30
cdr3_aa: CAWMGERAHGYTF

j_call: TRBJ2-4
v_call: TRBV7-2
cdr3_aa: CASSPSSGAKNIQYF

j_call: TRBJ1-4
v_call: TRBV6-2/TRBV6-3
cdr3_aa: CASSYFGEKLFF

j_call: TRBJ2-3
v_call: TRBV5-1
cdr3_aa: CASSLIQKTDTQYF

j_call: TRBJ2-5
v_call: TRBV29-1
cdr3_aa: CSAAASRGTLVEQYF

j_call: TRBJ2-1
v_call: TRBV12-3/TRBV12-4
cdr3_aa: CASSSGTGIPYNEQFF

j_call: TRBJ2-7
v_call: TRBV4-3
cdr3_aa: CASSPDWGAYEQYF

j_call: TRBJ2-3
v_call: TRBV4-1
cdr3_aa: CASSQVPGSVPTTQYF

j_call: TRBJ2-1
v_call: TRBV7-8
cdr3_aa: CASSLGGTGIPNNEQFF

j_call: TRBJ1-2
v_call: TRBV4-2
cdr3_aa: CASSPTGPANYGYTF

j_call: TRBJ2-7
v_call: TRBV10-1
cdr3_aa: CASSSGERAYEQYF

j_call: TRBJ1-2
v_call: TRBV5-1
cdr3_aa: CASSLGGGRGRGGYTF

j_call: TRBJ2-1
v_call: TRBV5-6
cdr3_aa: CASSFGTGVWEQFF